This TCR beta chain was sequenced during a study of T cells in Graves' hyperthyroidism and ophthalmopathy. Authors of the study amplified TCR beta CDR3 regions from RNA transcripts. During a first-round RT-PCR of the TCR CDR3, the HTBI primer set was used. TCRdb processed the multiplex PCR reads anew with MiXCR; each CDR3 protein has one entry. The table lists about 330,000 distinct CDR3 sequences, roughly 13% of them singletons, with 34% in the top ten. Looked up from germline, CDR1 is MNHNS and CDR2 is SASEGT. The CDR3 has 14 amino acids. V was shortened by 5 bases and J by 8 bases, with 16 bases between the two germline ends. General study results and limits: Most thyroid clonotypes with frequency above 0.001 were detected in blood. The model identified upcoming ophthalmopathy a median about 6.5 months ahead of onset.

This clonotype was detected a few times. Its antigen remains unknown. Diagnosing involved the use of clinical symptoms, serum thyroxine and TRAb, thyroid ultrasound and orbital computed tomography. This rearrangement joins TRBV6-1 to TRBJ2-1; D not resolved. The sequence came from a woman aged 35 to 49 with Graves' ophthalmopathy. The sample was blood. The CDR3 DNA reads TGTGCCAGCAGTAGACTCCTAACAGAGGATGAGCAGTTCTTC. Residues: CASSRLLTEDEQFF.